The rows below give T cell receptor beta chains drawn from one sample of a study of T cell repertoires in cytomegalovirus infection. TCRdb fed the reads into MiXCR, producing one record per CDR3 protein. The sample has about 190,000 distinct CDR3 sequences, 28% seen once. What was sequenced was PBMCs. These receptors were taken from a human donor in good health (CMV status not recorded). Some clones in this sample may be carry-over from other donors' samples. Both conserved end residues are part of each CDR3. D genes are given only for firm matches. For some rows the clone size is stated as once, few or many, or as a class when expanded; others skip it.

d_call	v_call	j_call	clone_size	cdr3_nt	cdr3_aa
TRBD1	TRBV7-2	TRBJ1-4	-	TGTGCCAGCAGCTTAGCACCGACAGGGGTCTTTGAAAAACTGTTTTTT	CASSLAPTGVFEKLFF
TRBD2	TRBV7-6	TRBJ2-1	few	TGTGCCAGCAGCTTAGTCGGACTAGCCGACGGGGATGAGCAGTTCTTC	CASSLVGLADGDEQFF
-	TRBV29-1	TRBJ1-2	-	TGCAGCGCTTCAACCGGGGTGAACTATGGCTACACCTTC	CSASTGVNYGYTF
-	TRBV7-2	TRBJ2-3	-	TGTGCCAGCAGCTTAGCGGCCTGGGCATCTAGCACAGATACGCAGTATTTT	CASSLAAWASSTDTQYF
TRBD1	TRBV7-3	TRBJ2-1	-	TGTGCCAGCAGCTTGGGACAGGGCATCGAGCAGTTCTTC	CASSLGQGIEQFF
TRBD2	TRBV7-3	TRBJ2-1	-	TGTGCCAGCAGCTTAAAGGGACTAGCGGGGGGGCCCCCTCTCTACAATGAGCAGTTCTTC	CASSLKGLAGGPPLYNEQFF
-	TRBV7-2	TRBJ1-1	few	TGTGCCAGCAGCTTAGTGCTCGGGCCCACTGAAGCTTTCTTT	CASSLVLGPTEAFF
-	TRBV7-8	TRBJ1-2	many	TGTGCCAGCAGCTTCCGGGACACGGACTCGCGGGGCTACACCTTC	CASSFRDTDSRGYTF
TRBD2	TRBV15	TRBJ2-5	few	TGTGCCACCAGCAGACTAGCGGGGGCCAGGGAGACCCAGTACTTC	CATSRLAGARETQYF
-	TRBV28	TRBJ2-7	-	TGTGCCAGCACCCTCTTGGAAGGTGACGAGCAGTACTTC	CASTLLEGDEQYF
-	TRBV12-3/TRBV12-4	TRBJ1-6	-	TGTGCCAGCAGTCCGAGTGGAGTCACACCCCTCCACTTT	CASSPSGVTPLHF
-	TRBV7-9	TRBJ1-1	many	TGTGCCAGCAGTTTATCGGGCTCCAACACTGAAGCTTTCTTT	CASSLSGSNTEAFF
-	TRBV27	TRBJ1-2	-	TGTGCCAGCACCGAGGGACCATCCTATGGCTACACCTTC	CASTEGPSYGYTF
-	TRBV12-3/TRBV12-4	TRBJ1-1	-	TGTGCCAGCACCCCCGAGGGTTGGACTGAAGCTTTCTTT	CASTPEGWTEAFF
-	TRBV4-3	TRBJ2-1	-	TGCGCCAGCAGCCTCGGACTCCTCAAGACAACGGGGGACAATGAGCAGTTCTTC	CASSLGLLKTTGDNEQFF
-	TRBV7-2	TRBJ1-1	many	TGTGCCAGCAGCTTAGAGAGATACGTTAGTGGAGCTTTCTTT	CASSLERYVSGAFF
TRBD1	TRBV20-1	TRBJ2-1	once	TGCAGTGCTAGAGATTTGGCAGGGGGATACAATGAGCAGTTCTTC	CSARDLAGGYNEQFF
-	TRBV2	TRBJ2-1	few	TGTGCCAGCAGTGTAAAACGTGACTACAATGAGCAGTTCTTC	CASSVKRDYNEQFF
-	TRBV5-1	TRBJ1-4	-	TGCGCCAGCGGGGGAGGCAGGGATGAAAAACTGTTTTTT	CASGGGRDEKLFF
-	TRBV25-1	TRBJ2-1	few	TGTGCCAGCAGTGAACCAGGGTTCCAGGACGGCAATGAGCAGTTCTTC	CASSEPGFQDGNEQFF
-	TRBV7-2	TRBJ2-5	many	TGTGCCAGCACCTTGGACCGTTTTCAAGAGACCCAGTACTTC	CASTLDRFQETQYF
TRBD1	TRBV12-3/TRBV12-4	TRBJ1-2	-	TGTGCCAGCAGTCCTGGGACAGTTGGCTACACCTTC	CASSPGTVGYTF
TRBD2	TRBV7-2	TRBJ2-2	-	TGTGCCAGCAGCTTACGGCCAGCGGGATTCACCGGGGAGCTGTTTTTT	CASSLRPAGFTGELFF
-	TRBV7-3	TRBJ2-3	-	TGTGCCAGCAGCTCCCGGACAGTCCCAGATACGCAGTATTTT	CASSSRTVPDTQYF
-	TRBV5-4	TRBJ2-3	few	TGTGCCAGCAGCTCACGGACAGGGAGGGACACAGATACGCAGTATTTT	CASSSRTGRDTDTQYF
TRBD2	TRBV6-2/TRBV6-3	TRBJ2-3	-	TGTGCCAGCAGTTACTCGCGGGGGGCCGGATCCGATACGCAGTATTTT	CASSYSRGAGSDTQYF
-	TRBV7-8	TRBJ1-5	many	TGTGCCAGCAGCTTATCAGGGAATTGGGGTCAGCCCCAGCATTTT	CASSLSGNWGQPQHF
TRBD1	TRBV29-1	TRBJ1-2	many	TGCAGCGCTGCAGACCTGGACAGGGGCGGCTACACCTTC	CSAADLDRGGYTF
TRBD2	TRBV7-3	TRBJ2-1	few	TGTGCCAGCAGCTTAAGGCCGGGGGGCTCCTACAATGAGCAGTTCTTC	CASSLRPGGSYNEQFF
-	TRBV5-1	TRBJ2-5	once	TGCGCCAGCAGCATTCAAGAGACCCAGTACTTC	CASSIQETQYF
-	TRBV2	TRBJ2-2	-	TGTGCCAGCAAAGGAGGGACAGCGCGCACCGGGGAGCTGTTTTTT	CASKGGTARTGELFF
-	TRBV18	TRBJ1-1	many	TGTGCCAGCTCACCAGCGCGTGGCAGTAACACTGAAGCTTTCTTT	CASSPARGSNTEAFF
-	TRBV11-2	TRBJ2-1	-	TGTGCCAGCAGCTCTGCGGGAAGGGGCGGGAATGAGCAGTTCTTC	CASSSAGRGGNEQFF
-	TRBV7-8	TRBJ1-2	many	TGTGCCAGCAGCCCTAACAGGGTTTCGGCTAACTATGGCTACACCTTC	CASSPNRVSANYGYTF
-	TRBV5-1	TRBJ1-1	few	TGCGCCAGCAGCTCTAAGGGCCAGGGTCGGGATGGGAACACTGAAGCTTTCTTT	CASSSKGQGRDGNTEAFF
-	TRBV6-5	TRBJ1-5	-	TGTGCCAGCAGTGCCGCCCGACGGAGCAATCAGCCCCAGCATTTT	CASSAARRSNQPQHF
-	TRBV7-6	TRBJ1-2	-	TGTGCCAGCAGCTTATCAGGGGTCGGTGGCTACACCTTC	CASSLSGVGGYTF
TRBD1	TRBV29-1	TRBJ2-7	few	TGCAGCGTTATTAATCCGGGACAGGGGACCAGCTACGAGCAGTACTTC	CSVINPGQGTSYEQYF
-	TRBV6-2/TRBV6-3	TRBJ2-3	few	TGTGCCAGCAGTTACTCGGACGAGGGGGATACGCAGTATTTT	CASSYSDEGDTQYF
-	TRBV7-1	TRBJ2-5	-	TGTGCCAGCAGCCAATCCGCCGGGTCGGCGACTGAGACCCAGTACTTC	CASSQSAGSATETQYF
-	TRBV5-5	TRBJ2-1	once	TGTGCCAGCAGCTTCCGCGTGGGGGGCTCCTACAATGAGCAGTTCTTC	CASSFRVGGSYNEQFF
-	TRBV7-6	TRBJ1-6	many	TGTGCCAGCAGCTTAGAAACTGGGGGAAATTCACCCCTCCACTTT	CASSLETGGNSPLHF
-	TRBV7-2	TRBJ1-1	many	TGTGCCAGCAGCTTGAATGCAGACACTGAAGCTTTCTTT	CASSLNADTEAFF
-	TRBV20-1	TRBJ1-1	few	TGCAGTGCTAGAAAGGACAGAATCACTGAAGCTTTCTTT	CSARKDRITEAFF
TRBD2	TRBV7-2	TRBJ2-7	-	TGTGCCAGCAGCTCGCCGGGACTAGCGGGGTCCTACGAGCGGTACTTC	CASSSPGLAGSYERYF
-	TRBV29-1	TRBJ1-1	few	TGCAGCGTTGGGGGGGGGCCGGCTGAAGCTTTCTTT	CSVGGGPAEAFF
-	TRBV19	TRBJ2-7	-	TGTGCCAGTAGTATAGGAATAGCGGATGACGAGCAGTACTTC	CASSIGIADDEQYF
-	TRBV6-2/TRBV6-3	TRBJ2-7	few	TGTGCCAGCAGTTACCTCCGGGATCAGCAGTACTTC	CASSYLRDQQYF
-	TRBV19	TRBJ2-5	-	TGTGCCAGTAGTATAGCTGGGGGCCAAGAGACCCAGTACTTC	CASSIAGGQETQYF